This T cell receptor beta chain is drawn from a study of blood T cell repertoires in COVID-19. In the study overall: The study drew acute and convalescent COVID-19 samples from the United States, Italy and Spain. PBMCs, B-cell-depleted T cells, or T cells provided the cDNA or gDNA that made up the material.

As handled by the study authors: Nucleated cell counts were estimated from reference gene primer amplification. The data were produced by immunoSEQ multiplex PCR, yet TCRdb's version contains in-frame clones alone and is incomplete. V and J calls plus clone size are reproduced from that table; the DNA served to infer D and trimming. The repertoire holds 150,000 to 200,000 clones, with approximately 85% as singletons. The CDR3 covers 16 residues. From germline, CDR1 is MGHRA and CDR2 YSYEKL. Trimming shortened V by 1 base and J by 2 bases, and 15 bases separated the two germline ends. This clone was observed a single time.

Sequencing input: peripheral blood. V and J are TRBV4-1 and TRBJ2-7, with D possibly being TRBD2 (5 bases). The origin of this receptor is a woman of 80 years or more with acute or convalescent COVID-19. The CDR3 region has the DNA TGCGCCAGCAGCCAAGCTCTTGGTGGGAGACCCTACGAGCAGTACTTC. Residues: CASSQALGGRPYEQYF.